The clone carrying this TCR beta chain was seen more than once but under ten times. Its specificity is not known. One entry per CDR3 protein, called by TCRdb with MiXCR from the 5' RACE reads. The sample has 180,000 or so distinct CDR3 sequences, under 14% seen once; the top ten hold roughly 3.8%. This specimen belongs to a study of T-cell memory formation after mild COVID-19. The study's findings and limits: Mostly located in CM and EM were contracting CD4+ clones, with contracting CD8+ clones located in EMRA. The SARS-CoV-2 specificity of second-wave clones reaching peak at day 37 remained unverified. Some clones that responded turned up in pre-infection memory, which suggests that cross-reactive memory joined in.

The CDR3 spans 16 residues. V lost 4 bases, J lost 5 bases, and 9 bases stayed unmatched. The germline CDR1 and CDR2 sequences are SGHTA and FQGNSA. The sequence came from a man between 18 and 29 years old who had mild COVID-19 (a few samples of this study predate the infection). Cell type and time point are not known. The gene calls are TRBV7-2 and TRBJ2-3; 10 bases agree with TRBD2. The sample comprised PBMCs or a T cell subset sorted from them (not recorded which). CDR3: CASSSMLAGVGDTQYF. The DNA of the CDR3 is TGTGCCAGCAGCTCTATGCTAGCGGGGGTAGGAGATACGCAGTATTTT.